This T cell receptor (beta chain) came from a study of blood T cell repertoires in COVID-19. Study context: PBMCs, B-cell-depleted T cells, or T cells provided the cDNA or gDNA that made up the material.

Germline V gives CDR1 DFQATT, CDR2 SNEGSKA (reference sequence). The CDR3 is 13 residues long. The V and J ends lost 3 bases and 8 bases respectively, with 11 bases between them. Methods used by the authors: Counts of nucleated cells, estimated from reference gene primer amplification, were obtained. Only in-frame clones appear in the TCRdb table, and some are missing; sequencing was by immunoSEQ multiplex PCR. V and J calls and clone size come straight from that table; D and trimming were deduced from the DNA. The table records more than 150,000 clones, roughly 80% of them present only once. The origin of this receptor is a woman aged 40 to 50 with acute or convalescent COVID-19. The chain joins TRBV20-1 to TRBJ1-6; D not certain. The sample was peripheral blood. This CDR3 is CSASASRDSPLHF. CDR3 sequence (DNA): TGCAGTGCTAGTGCCTCGAGGGATTCACCCCTCCACTTT.